One and the same sample provided the 13 T cell receptor beta chains below, sequenced in a study of blood T cell repertoires in COVID-19. TCRdb's table, derived via immunoSEQ multiplex PCR, lists solely in-frame clones and lacks some. This table has fewer than 15,000 clones, approximately 91% appearing once. The specimen sequenced was peripheral blood. Receptor source: a human donor in a cohort sampled during active COVID-19.

The gene calls are TRBV3-1 (or the pseudogene TRBV3-2) and TRBJ1-5; perhaps TRBD1 as D (5 bases). The CDR3 runs to 17 residues. Germline V gene lookup returns CDR1 LGHDT and CDR2 YNNKEL (reference sequence). Between the trimmed V and J ends, which lost 0 bases and 0 bases, there was a span of 12 bases. The CDR3 DNA reads as TGTGCCAGCAGCCAAGATGCGGGGGGAGTTAGCAATCAGCCCCAGCATTTT. This gives the protein CASSQDAGGVSNQPQHF.

The V gene is TRBV29-1, the J gene TRBJ1-2, with 7 bases aligning to TRBD1. CDR3 length: 15 residues. Trimming at V came to 0 bases and at J to 5 bases, leaving 9 bases not matched to a gene. CDR1 SQVTM and CDR2 ANQGSEA come from the germline V gene. In DNA, the CDR3 is TGCAGCGTTGAAGATCTTTTGAGGGGGCCTTATGGCTACACCTTC. Its protein product is CSVEDLLRGPYGYTF. The whole variable domain, remainder taken from reference TRBV29-1 and TRBJ1-2, is SAVISQKPSRDICQRGTSLTIQCQVDSQVTMMFWYRQQPGQSLTLIATANQGSEATYESGFVIDKFPISRPNLTFSTLTVSNMSPEDSSIYLCSVEDLLRGPYGYTFGSGTRLTVV.

V is TRBV5-1 and J is TRBJ2-5; tentatively, D is TRBD1 (6 bases). Germline loops: CDR1 SGHRS, CDR2 YFSETQ. This CDR3 comprises 15 residues. V was pared by 2 bases and J by 4 bases, with 15 bases between. The CDR3 is CASSFTGKQGETQYF. The CDR3, as DNA: TGCGCCAGCAGCTTCACAGGGAAACAGGGAGAGACCCAGTACTTC.

This clone has a handful of counts. At the DNA level, this CDR3 is encoded by other sequences in the same sample as well. The V call is TRBV27, the J call TRBJ2-7; 10 positions match TRBD1. The CDR3 runs to 15 residues. Germline V gene data show CDR1 as MNHEY and CDR2 as SMNVEV (reference sequence). V was clipped by 5 bases and J by 3 bases; unmatched bases: 7. DNA for the CDR3: TGTGCCAGCAGTCCCTATGGGACAGGGGTCTACGAGCAGTACTTC. Its translation is CASSPYGTGVYEQYF.

The rearrangement uses TRBV28 and TRBJ2-7, with 7 nucleotides matching TRBD2. Germline trimming cut 1 base from V and 5 bases from J; bases unmatched to any gene: 8. CDR3 length equals 15 residues. Germline values: CDR1 MDHEN, CDR2 SYDVKM. DNA for the CDR3: TGTGCCAGCAGTTTATCTGGCGGGAGACGTAACGAGCAGTACTTC. Residues: CASSLSGGRRNEQYF. Looking up the rest from reference TRBV28 and TRBJ2-7 gives the full variable domain: DVKVTQSSRYLVKRTGEKVFLECVQDMDHENMFWYRQDPGLGLRLIYFSYDVKMKEKGDIPEGYSVSREKKERFSLILESASTNQTSMYLCASSLSGGRRNEQYFGPGTRLTVT.

The count of this clone is one. The rearrangement uses TRBV6-5 and TRBJ1-5, with TRBD1 as a possible D gene (6 bases). Between the trimmed V and J ends, which lost 5 bases and 11 bases, there was a span of 19 bases. Per the germline V gene, CDR1 is MNHEY and CDR2 is SVGAGI. This CDR3 region has 14 residues. The chain's CDR3 is CASSPTGNRGAQHF. CDR3 nucleotides: TGTGCCAGCAGTCCTACAGGGAATCGTGGGGCCCAGCATTTT.

V and J are TRBV19 and TRBJ2-3, with 12 bases aligning to TRBD1. J gave up 2 bases and V 2 bases, and 11 bases lay outside the gene matches. Germline lookup yields CDR1 LNHDA and CDR2 SQIVND (reference sequence). The CDR3 length is 19 residues. The CDR3 DNA reads TGTGCCAGTAGTATATCGTGGGGGACAGGGGGCGCTGACACAGATACGCAGTATTTT. This encodes CASSISWGTGGADTDTQYF.

This rearrangement joins TRBV19 to TRBJ2-2, with TRBD1 matching over 9 bases. V dropped 6 bases and J dropped 1; count of bases not matched to a gene: 6. This CDR3 comprises 16 residues. The V gene's germline CDR1 is LNHDA and CDR2 SQIVND (reference sequence). CDR3 sequence (DNA): TGTGCCAGTAGGATACGGACAGGGGTGAACACCGGGGAGCTGTTTTTT. The encoded protein is CASRIRTGVNTGELFF.

The chain joins TRBV2 to TRBJ2-7; D uncertain. CDR3 length equals 11 residues. CDR1 is SNHLY, CDR2 FYNNEI, per germline. Trimming took 4 bases from V and 3 from J, leaving 4 bases between them. The CDR3 DNA follows: TGTGCCAGCAGTGTCCACTACGAGCAGTACTTC. The encoded protein is CASSVHYEQYF.

The rearrangement links TRBV7-2 to TRBJ1-4; TRBD1 is a possible D gene (6 bases). CDR1 is SGHTA and CDR2 is FQGNSA in the germline V gene. CDR3 size: 16 residues. The ends were cut back, 1 base at V and 0 bases at J, with 9 bases in the middle. DNA of the CDR3: TGTGCCAGCAGCTTAGGTCAGGGGACAACTAATGAAAAACTGTTTTTT. It is translated as CASSLGQGTTNEKLFF.

The J gene is TRBJ1-6, the V gene TRBV3-1 (or the pseudogene TRBV3-2); D gene ambiguous. The V end was cut by 1 base, the J end by 4 bases, with 14 bases between. Germline V CDR1 and CDR2: LGHDT, YNNKEL (reference sequence). CDR3 size: 17 residues. DNA for the CDR3: TGTGCCAGCAGCCAAGGAACTATGGTCGGGTATAATTCACCCCTCCACTTT. This codes for CASSQGTMVGYNSPLHF.

CDR3 DNA sequence: TGCGCCAGCAGCCAAGAAGCCAACTCCTACGAGCAGTACTTC. Protein sequence: CASSQEANSYEQYF. The rearrangement joins TRBV4-1 to TRBJ2-7, with D hard to call. Germline V gene lookup returns CDR1 MGHRA and CDR2 YSYEKL. Deletions cut 0 bases from V and 0 bases from J, with 6 bases between. This CDR3 has 14 amino acids.

The chain employs TRBV3-1 (or the pseudogene TRBV3-2) and TRBJ2-3, with TRBD2 identical over 10 bases. CDR1 and CDR2 from the germline V gene are LGHDT and YNNKEL (reference sequence). The CDR3 runs to 16 residues. The V gene end was trimmed by 1 base and the J gene end by 1 base; junction bases not matched to a gene: 2. CDR3 nucleotide sequence: TGTGCCAGCAGCCAAGCTCTAGCGGGGGGCACAGATACGCAGTATTTT. It encodes CASSQALAGGTDTQYF.